This TCR beta chain was observed in a study of T cells in Graves' hyperthyroidism and ophthalmopathy. The CDR3 regions of TCR beta were amplified from RNA transcripts. With the HTBI primer set, the TCR CDR3 went through a first round of RT-PCR. TCRdb itself ran the multiplex PCR reads through MiXCR, one entry per CDR3 protein. Here the sample spans 450,000 to 500,000 distinct CDR3 sequences, 20% to 25% being singletons. CDR1 and CDR2 (germline): LNHNV, YYDKDF (reference sequence). V lost 0 bases and J 9 bases, leaving 21 bases between the germline ends. The CDR3 is 16 residues long. This chain connects TRBV15 to TRBJ2-7, with a tentative D call TRBD2 (5 bases). The material sequenced was blood. The sequence was collected from a woman in her 70s with Graves' ophthalmopathy. DNA for the CDR3: TGTGCCACCAGCAGAGAGAGGGCACTAACGTCGAAAGCGCAGTACTTC. This translates into CATSRERALTSKAQYF.